The present entry profiles one TCR beta chain with its context. No antigen is known for it. Profiling relied on immunoSEQ multiplex PCR, and the TCRdb table lists in-frame clones only, not all of them. The sample has about 220,000 clones; 93% are singletons. The V end was cut by 5 bases, the J end by 4 bases, with 16 bases between. Germline CDR1 is SGHTA and CDR2 is FQGNSA. The CDR3 has 15 residues. This entry comes from a study of T cell responses to AZD1222 COVID-19 vaccine. Study conclusions and caveats: Spike-specific TCR breadth and depth grew following two AZD1222 doses. Among those given AZD1222, only five or six were seropositive at baseline. Among vaccine-associated CD4 TCRs, coverage spanned spike, with dominance at 160-218 and 743-854. Nearly half of spike-specific TCRs reportedly target unmutated variant regions.

The specimen comprised peripheral blood, sampled on day 0 of MenACWY control vaccination. The chain recombines TRBV7-2 with TRBJ2-3, with D perhaps assigned TRBD1 or TRBD2 (6 bases each). The receptor was derived from an adult in good health. CDR3: CASSPPGAGSDTQYF. CDR3 nucleotides: TGTGCCAGCAGCCCCCCGGGGGCAGGGTCAGATACGCAGTATTTT.